This TCR beta chain was recorded in a study of blood T cell repertoires in COVID-19. Study summary: Acute and convalescent COVID-19 specimens originated in the United States, Italy and Spain. The cDNA or gDNA used as material had been derived from T cells, B-cell-depleted T cells, or PBMCs.

In the original processing: Quantification of nucleated cells was approximated via reference gene primer amplification. The assay was immunoSEQ multiplex PCR, and TCRdb's table has in-frame clones only and misses some. V, J and clone size are taken as reported in that table, and D and trimming were inferred from the DNA itself. In the table there are about 160,000 clones, 75% to 90% of which are singletons. CDR1 is SGHVS, CDR2 FQNEAQ, per germline. V gave up 4 bases and J gave up 1 base; unmatched junction bases: 5. The CDR3 loop spans 16 amino acids. Sequencing was done on a sample of peripheral blood. This chain joins TRBV7-8 and TRBJ2-5; 11 nucleotides line up with TRBD2. The receptor was derived from a human donor with acute or convalescent COVID-19. The donor label of this sample is uncertain. The CDR3 DNA follows: TGTGCCAGCAGCTCGATAGCGGGGGGGAGCCAAGAGACCCAGTACTTC. Protein sequence: CASSSIAGGSQETQYF.